The 17 T cell receptor beta chains given below trace back to one sample, sequenced in a study of T cell clonality in common variable immunodeficiency (dated by TCRdb to the mid-2010s). The library relied on the immunoSEQ multiplex PCR assay. TCRdb stores this immuneACCESS table with in-frame sequences only. Part of the clones is absent; in the studies checked, under half of the shortfall reflects unresolved V genes, and no reason is known for the rest. This sample was tabulated with under 50,000 clones, among which there are no singletons. The ten largest clones represent approximately 0.68% of the sample. Sequences were obtained from peripheral blood mononuclear cells. The receptors were sampled from a person aged 18 to 75 in good health.

This clone was detected ten times or more. The DNA ends 3 residues before the CDR3 does, and the rest of the CDR3 is filled in from the germline J gene. The chain uses TRBV6-4 and TRBJ2-1, with D perhaps TRBD1 (5 bases). This CDR3 spans 12 amino acids. The germline gives CDR1 MRHNA, CDR2 SNTAGT. Deletions cut 1 base from V and 9 bases from J, with 7 bases between. This CDR3 reads CASSDYRSEQFF. The part of the CDR3 DNA that was read is TGTGCCAGCAGTGACTACAGGAGTGAG.

This clone turned up a few times. The read terminates 3 residues before the CDR3 end, so the remaining end is supplied by the germline J gene. The chain recombines TRBV7-2 with TRBJ1-1, with D uncertain. The V end was cut by 0 bases, the J end by 1 base, with 9 bases between. Germline V gene data show CDR1 as SGHTA and CDR2 as FQGNSA. The CDR3 sequence is 15 residues long. CDR3 residues: CASSLAHRQNTEAFF. The DNA read from the CDR3 is TGTGCCAGCAGCTTAGCGCACAGACAGAACACTGAA.

This clone ranks as medium-sized (0.01 to 0.1%). The read stops 3 residues short of the end of the CDR3; the missing end is completed from the germline J gene. The same CDR3 arises from other DNA sequences in this sample as well. The V call is TRBV20-1, the J call TRBJ2-1; the match to TRBD2 covers 10 bases. The CDR3 is 14 amino acids. Germline trimming cut 2 bases from V and 6 bases from J; bases unmatched to any gene: 4. CDR1 is DFQATT, CDR2 SNEGSKA, per germline (reference sequence). The CDR3 bases that were read are TGCAGTGCTAGAAGATTAGCGGGGGGCAATGAG. Translated, it gives CSARRLAGGNE. The CDR3 reads in full as CSARRLAGGNEQFF.

This clone was detected many times. Sequencing ends 3 residues short of the CDR3 end; the germline J gene provides the rest. The chain uses TRBV7-6 and TRBJ2-5; 9 bases fit TRBD2. V lost 1 base to trimming and J lost 5 bases; unmatched junction nucleotides: 11. Germline values: CDR1 SGHVS, CDR2 FNYEAQ. The CDR3 is 17 amino acids. The CDR3 DNA, read in part, is TGTGCCAGCAGCTTAGGGGCCCTAGCGGGGATTCGGGAGACC. Translating gives CASSLGALAGIRET. The CDR3 in its entirety is CASSLGALAGIRETQYF.

This clone was seen many times. The read ends 3 residues shy of where the CDR3 ends; the end is completed using the germline J gene. The rearrangement joins TRBV18 to TRBJ2-1; D is perhaps TRBD1 (5 bases). Looked up from germline, CDR1 is KGHSH and CDR2 is LQKENI. This CDR3 region has 13 residues. Trimming removed 2 bases from V and 4 bases from J, with 6 bases in between. This chain's CDR3 is CASSPDRYNEQFF. The part of the CDR3 DNA that was read is TGTGCCAGCTCACCAGACAGATACAATGAG.

This clone showed up many times. The read stops 3 residues short of the end of the CDR3; the missing end is completed from the germline J gene. The V call is TRBV4-2, the J call TRBJ1-1; possibly TRBD1 for D (5 bases). The CDR3 runs 18 residues. Trimming left V 0 bases short and J 6 bases short, with 23 bases between. Germline loops: CDR1 LGHNA, CDR2 YNFKEQ. The CDR3 loop is CASSQETGRAWRKPEAFF. The CDR3 bases that were read are TGTGCCAGCAGCCAAGAAACCGGCAGGGCATGGAGGAAACCTGAA.

The sample holds many counts of this clone. The read ends 3 residues before the CDR3 terminus; that terminus is restored from the germline J gene. The J gene is TRBJ1-2, the V gene TRBV20-1; the match to TRBD1 covers 9 bases. The CDR3 loop spans 14 amino acids. Germline CDR1 is DFQATT and CDR2 is SNEGSKA (reference sequence). V was clipped by 3 bases and J by 5 bases; unmatched bases: 7. The CDR3 DNA, read in part, is TGCAGTGCTAGTAAACAGGGGGCTGGATATGGC. Protein product: CSASKQGAGYG. The complete CDR3 sequence is CSASKQGAGYGYTF.

At least ten counts were recorded for this clone. The CDR3 end lies 3 residues beyond the end of the read and is filled in from the germline J gene. The V and J genes are TRBV9 and TRBJ2-3, with 9 bases that match TRBD2. This CDR3 comprises 18 residues. Germline CDR1 SGDLS, CDR2 YYNGEE. V was clipped by 1 base and J by 2 bases; unmatched bases: 11. Incomplete CDR3 DNA: TGTGCCAGCAGCGTAACTCCCCGACTAGCGGTAGACACAGATACG. Protein: CASSVTPRLAVDTDT. The whole CDR3 protein reads CASSVTPRLAVDTDTQYF. Full variable domain (rest looked up from reference TRBV9 and TRBJ2-3): DSGVTQTPKHLITATGQRVTLRCSPRSGDLSVYWYQQSLDQGLQFLIQYYNGEERAKGNILERFSAQQFPDLHSELNLSSLELGDSALYFCASSVTPRLAVDTDTQYFGPGTRLTVL.

This clone was seen at least ten times. The DNA read from the CDR3 is TGTGCCTGGAAGCCGACTAGCGTCCTTTTCTACGAG. Protein: CAWKPTSVLFYE. The whole CDR3 is CAWKPTSVLFYEQYF. This rearrangement joins TRBV30 to TRBJ2-7; 8 bases fit TRBD2. Read data end 3 residues before the CDR3 end; the end is taken from the germline J gene. This CDR3 has 15 residues. V shed 4 bases and J 3 bases; nucleotides not matched to a gene: 11. Germline loops: CDR1 GTSNPN, CDR2 SVGIG (reference sequence).

The table lists this clone with many counts. Read coverage stops 3 residues before the CDR3 terminus; the germline J gene supplies the remainder. The genes are TRBV29-1 and TRBJ2-2; unclear D gene. CDR3 length: 11 residues. The germline V and J ends were trimmed by 5 bases and 7 bases, with 8 bases remaining between them. Germline CDR1 SQVTM, CDR2 ANQGSEA. The covered CDR3 bases are TGCAGCGTTACACGAAACGGGGAG. This translates into CSVTRNGE. The full CDR3 protein reads CSVTRNGELFF.

This clone was found many times. The read terminates 3 residues ahead of where the CDR3 ends, so the germline J gene completes it. V gene TRBV4-2 combines with J gene TRBJ1-1; D call uncertain. The V end lost 1 base, the J end lost 0 bases, and 12 bases lay between the germline ends. CDR1 is LGHNA, CDR2 YNFKEQ, per germline. The CDR3 extends over 16 amino acids. The CDR3 DNA, read in part, is TGTGCCAGCAGCCAAGTTTATCCGGTGATGAACACTGAA. As protein: CASSQVYPVMNTE. The entire CDR3 is CASSQVYPVMNTEAFF.

This clone was counted ten times or more. The observed sequence ends 3 residues before the CDR3 terminus, with the missing tail filled in from the germline J gene. This sequence joins TRBV10-1 and TRBJ2-2; TRBD1 matches at 7 bases. This CDR3 is 14 amino acids long. Looked up from germline, CDR1 is WNHNN and CDR2 is SYGVQD (reference sequence). J was trimmed by 4 bases and V by 8 bases; bases with no gene match: 7. CDR3 bases read: TGCGCCAGCCAGAAAGACAGGGCCACCGGGGAG. This codes for CASQKDRATGE. The complete CDR3 sequence is CASQKDRATGELFF.

The table lists this clone with many counts. The read is 3 residues too short to cover the CDR3 end, so that end is filled in from the germline J gene. This rearrangement joins TRBV3-1 (or the pseudogene TRBV3-2) to TRBJ1-3, with no clear D. Germline V gene sequence: CDR1 LGHDT, CDR2 YNNKEL (reference sequence). This CDR3 spans 16 amino acids. Trimming removed 6 bases from V and 0 bases from J, with 15 bases in between. The sequenced part of the CDR3 DNA is TGTGCCAGCAGTTCTTCCTTGGGCCTCTCTGGAAACACC. It is translated as CASSSSLGLSGNT. The entire CDR3 reads CASSSSLGLSGNTIYF.

This clone occurred many times. The read stops 3 residues short of the end of the CDR3; the missing end is completed from the germline J gene. The gene calls are TRBV19 and TRBJ1-3, with D hard to call. Germline loops: CDR1 LNHDA, CDR2 SQIVND (reference sequence). Trimming stripped 3 bases from V and 8 bases from J, with 11 bases between. This CDR3 is 13 amino acids long. The CDR3 bases that were read are TGTGCCAGTAGTATTCGACGCGCGGACACC. It translates to CASSIRRADT. The entire CDR3 is CASSIRRADTIYF.

This clone occurred many times. The CDR3 goes on 3 residues after the read ends, and that part is filled in from the germline J gene. The J gene is TRBJ2-1, the V gene TRBV3-1 (or the pseudogene TRBV3-2), with 9 bases fitting TRBD2. CDR3 length: 18 residues. CDR1 LGHDT and CDR2 YNNKEL come from the germline V gene (reference sequence). V lost 4 bases, J lost 4 bases, and 14 bases stayed unmatched. The DNA read from the CDR3 is TGTGCCAGCAGCCGGGTAACTCGAGCGGGGGGCCCGTACAATGAG. Translated, it gives CASSRVTRAGGPYNE. The whole CDR3 sequence is CASSRVTRAGGPYNEQFF.

This clone was detected ten times or more. CDR3 sequence: CASSLGQKYQPQHF. The CDR3 bases that were read are TGTGCCAGCAGTTTAGGGCAGAAGTATCAGCCC. The chain joins TRBV28 to TRBJ1-5, with D unclear. The sequenced fragment ends 3 residues before the CDR3 boundary, so the rest is inferred from the germline J gene. V lost 2 bases to trimming and J lost 5 bases, with 10 bases between them. This CDR3 has 14 residues. Germline CDR1 is MDHEN and CDR2 is SYDVKM.

In this sample, this clone turned up many times. The read is 3 residues too short to cover the CDR3 end, so that end is filled in from the germline J gene. The V and J genes are TRBV5-1 and TRBJ2-7; 8 bases agree with TRBD1. Germline CDR1 SGHRS, CDR2 YFSETQ. V trimming: 0 bases; J trimming: 3 bases; junction bases outside the gene matches: 8. There are 16 residues in the CDR3. This CDR3 is CASSLVSGTGIYEQYF. The CDR3 bases that were read are TGCGCCAGCAGCTTGGTTTCCGGGACAGGTATCTACGAG.